This TCR beta chain was identified during a study of T cells in Graves' hyperthyroidism and ophthalmopathy. Study results and limitations: By a 13 V-J model, ophthalmopathy was set apart from stable hyperthyroidism.

Hyperthyroidism had been newly diagnosed in patients aged 18 to 65, and its duration was under 2 months. For the diagnoses, clinical symptoms, serum thyroxine and TRAb, thyroid ultrasound and orbital computed tomography were used. V lost 1 base to trimming and J lost 5 bases; unmatched junction nucleotides: 10. The length of the CDR3 is 17 residues. Germline CDR1 reads SEHNR; CDR2 reads FQNEAQ (reference sequence). RNA transcripts yielded amplified TCR beta CDR3 regions. RT-PCR in the first round (using the HTBI primer set) targeted the TCR CDR3. TCRdb called the multiplex PCR reads again in MiXCR, with one record for every CDR3 protein. The table includes about 560,000 distinct CDR3 sequences, approximately 16% detected once. This clonotype has just a few counts. Its antigen is as yet unknown.

The TCR sequence derives from a woman younger than 35 with Graves' hyperthyroidism. The sample consisted of blood. This sequence joins TRBV7-9 and TRBJ2-3; 9 positions match TRBD2. Here the CDR3 reads CASSLGPAGGAIDTQYF. For the CDR3, the DNA is TGTGCCAGCAGCTTAGGCCCCGCGGGAGGGGCAATAGATACGCAGTATTTT.